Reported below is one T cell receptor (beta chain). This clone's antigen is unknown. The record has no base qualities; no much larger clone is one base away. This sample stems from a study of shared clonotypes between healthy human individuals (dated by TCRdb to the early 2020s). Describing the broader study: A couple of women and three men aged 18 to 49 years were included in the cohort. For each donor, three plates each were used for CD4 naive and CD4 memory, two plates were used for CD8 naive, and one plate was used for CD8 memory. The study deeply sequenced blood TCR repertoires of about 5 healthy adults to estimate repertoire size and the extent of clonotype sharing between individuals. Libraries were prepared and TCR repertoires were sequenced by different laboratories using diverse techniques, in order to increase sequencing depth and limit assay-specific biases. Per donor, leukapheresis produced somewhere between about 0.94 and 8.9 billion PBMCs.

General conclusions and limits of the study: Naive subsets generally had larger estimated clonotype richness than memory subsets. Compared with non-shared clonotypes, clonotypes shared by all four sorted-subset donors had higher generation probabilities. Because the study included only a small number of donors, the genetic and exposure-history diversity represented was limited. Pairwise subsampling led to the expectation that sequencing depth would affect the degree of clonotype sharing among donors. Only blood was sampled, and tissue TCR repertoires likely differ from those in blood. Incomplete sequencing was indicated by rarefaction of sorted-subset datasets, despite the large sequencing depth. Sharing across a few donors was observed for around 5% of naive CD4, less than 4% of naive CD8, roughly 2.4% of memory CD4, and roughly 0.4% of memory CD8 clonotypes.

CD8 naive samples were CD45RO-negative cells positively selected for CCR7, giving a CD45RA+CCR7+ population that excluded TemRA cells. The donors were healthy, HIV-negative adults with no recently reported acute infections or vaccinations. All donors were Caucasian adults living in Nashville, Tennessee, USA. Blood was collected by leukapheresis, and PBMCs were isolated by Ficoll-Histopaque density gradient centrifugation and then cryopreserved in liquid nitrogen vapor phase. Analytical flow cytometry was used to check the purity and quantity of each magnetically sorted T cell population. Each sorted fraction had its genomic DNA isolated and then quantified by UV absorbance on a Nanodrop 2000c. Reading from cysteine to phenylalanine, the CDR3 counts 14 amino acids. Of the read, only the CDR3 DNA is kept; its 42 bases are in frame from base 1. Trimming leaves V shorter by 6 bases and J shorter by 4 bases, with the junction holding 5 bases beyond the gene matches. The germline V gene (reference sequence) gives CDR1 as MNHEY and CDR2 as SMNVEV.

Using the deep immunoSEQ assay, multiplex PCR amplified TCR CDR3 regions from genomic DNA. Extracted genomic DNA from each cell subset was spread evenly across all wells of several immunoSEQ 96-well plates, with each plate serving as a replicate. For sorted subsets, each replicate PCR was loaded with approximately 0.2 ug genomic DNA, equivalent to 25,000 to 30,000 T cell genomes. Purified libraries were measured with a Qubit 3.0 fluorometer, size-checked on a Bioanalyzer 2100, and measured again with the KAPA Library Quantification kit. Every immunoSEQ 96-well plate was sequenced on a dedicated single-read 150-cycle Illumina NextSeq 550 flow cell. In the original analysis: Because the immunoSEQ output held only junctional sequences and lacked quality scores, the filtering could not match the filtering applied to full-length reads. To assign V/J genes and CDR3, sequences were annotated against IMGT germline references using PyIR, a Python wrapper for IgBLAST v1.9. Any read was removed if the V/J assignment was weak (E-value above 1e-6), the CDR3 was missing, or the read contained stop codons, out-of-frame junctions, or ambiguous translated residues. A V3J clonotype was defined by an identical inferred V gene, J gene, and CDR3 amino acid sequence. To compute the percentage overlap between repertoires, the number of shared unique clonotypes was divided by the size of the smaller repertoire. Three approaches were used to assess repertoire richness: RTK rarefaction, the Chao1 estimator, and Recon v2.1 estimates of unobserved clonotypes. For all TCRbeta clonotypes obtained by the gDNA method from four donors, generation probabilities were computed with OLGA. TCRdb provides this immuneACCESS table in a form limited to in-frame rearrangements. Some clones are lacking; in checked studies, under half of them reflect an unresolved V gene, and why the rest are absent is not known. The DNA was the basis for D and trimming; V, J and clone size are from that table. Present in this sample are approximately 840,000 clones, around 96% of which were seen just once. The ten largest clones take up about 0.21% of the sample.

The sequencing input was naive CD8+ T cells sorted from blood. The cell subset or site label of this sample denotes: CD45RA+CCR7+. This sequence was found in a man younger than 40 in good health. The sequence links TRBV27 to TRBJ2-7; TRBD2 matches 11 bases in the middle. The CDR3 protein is CASRGTSGWYEQYF. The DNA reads TGTGCCAGCAGGGGGACTAGCGGTTGGTACGAGCAGTACTTC.